These 13 T cell receptor beta chains were sequenced from one sample in a study of T cell responses to AZD1222 COVID-19 vaccine (dated by TCRdb to the early 2020s). The sample's time point, from its label and the paper: baseline before first vaccination. The treatment or condition label on this specimen signifies: meningococcal conjugate vaccine given as trial control. To prepare the library, the immunoSEQ multiplex PCR assay was applied. TCRdb stores this immuneACCESS table with in-frame sequences only. Part of the clones is absent; in the studies checked, under half of the shortfall reflects unresolved V genes, and no reason is known for the rest. The sample table lists about 140,000 clones, just over 90% of them with a count of one. The top ten hold 0.7% to 1% of the sample. Sequencing was performed on peripheral blood, taken on day 0 of MenACWY control vaccination. The receptors shown here come from an adult in good health.

The gene calls are TRBV7-8 and TRBJ2-7, with 7 bases lining up with TRBD1. The length of the CDR3 is 14 residues. V lost 5 bases, J lost 0 bases, and 4 bases stayed unmatched. Germline V CDR1 and CDR2: SGHVS, FQNEAQ. Here the CDR3 reads CASSPWTGSYEQYF. CDR3 DNA sequence: TGTGCCAGCAGCCCCTGGACAGGCTCCTACGAGCAGTACTTC. The full variable domain, its missing parts supplied by reference TRBV7-8 and TRBJ2-7, is GAGVSQSPRYKVAKRGQDVALRCDPISGHVSLFWYQQALGQGPEFLTYFQNEAQLDKSGLPSDRFFAERPEGSVSTLKIQRTQQEDSAVYLCASSPWTGSYEQYFGPGTRLTVT.

The V call is TRBV19, the J call TRBJ1-1; no reliable D call. CDR1 is LNHDA, CDR2 SQIVND, per germline (reference sequence). The V gene lost 5 bases and the J gene lost 3 bases, with 10 bases spanning the gap. The CDR3 runs 13 residues. The CDR3 here is CASSLGPDTEAFF. CDR3 sequence (DNA): TGTGCCAGTAGTCTGGGCCCGGACACTGAAGCTTTCTTT.

V gene TRBV21-1 combines with J gene TRBJ1-2; the tabulated D call, TRBD1, remains unverified against the DNA. TRBV21-1 is a pseudogene locus. The CDR3 is made up of 15 amino acids. CDR3 sequence reads: CASSRQGGHNYGYTF. CDR3 bases: TGTGCCAGCAGCAGACAGGGTGGGCATAACTATGGCTACACCTTC.

The rearrangement uses TRBV18 and TRBJ2-3; 8 bases fit TRBD1. The CDR3 consists of 19 residues. After removal of 3 bases from V and 3 bases from J, the junction contained 17 bases not matched to a gene. Germline CDR1 KGHSH, CDR2 LQKENI. The CDR3 region has the DNA TGTGCCAGCTCACCCTCGGCGGGGAAAGGACAGGGTGGAACAGATACGCAGTATTTT. Amino acid sequence: CASSPSAGKGQGGTDTQYF.

The chain uses TRBV6-5 and TRBJ2-2, with a possible D match to TRBD2 (6 bases). This CDR3 comprises 11 residues. Trimming stripped 6 bases from V and 10 bases from J, with 9 bases between. CDR1 is MNHEY and CDR2 is SVGAGI in the germline V gene. CDR3 nucleotide sequence: TGTGCCAGCAGCCGCGGGGCGGAGCTGTTTTTT. Its protein product is CASSRGAELFF.

The gene calls are TRBV6-5 and TRBJ2-7; 7 nucleotides agree with TRBD2. V dropped 6 bases and J dropped 3; count of bases not matched to a gene: 8. The CDR3 runs 14 residues. The germline V gene has CDR1 MNHEY and CDR2 SVGAGI. The CDR3 loop is CASSQRGANYEQYF. DNA of the CDR3: TGTGCCAGCAGCCAGCGGGGAGCCAACTACGAGCAGTACTTC.

This clone was recorded a few times. V and J are TRBV7-9 and TRBJ2-5; D perhaps matches TRBD2 (6 bases). Germline loops: CDR1 SEHNR, CDR2 FQNEAQ (reference sequence). Trimming cost V 5 bases and J 3 bases, with 13 bases left between them. This CDR3 region has 14 residues. The CDR3 here is CASSTGGGEETQYF. Here the CDR3 DNA reads TGTGCCAGCAGCACGGGCGGCGGGGAAGAGACCCAGTACTTC.

Concerning this clone itself: The junction does not match germline at one end; this may be a read error. The chain uses TRBV2 and TRBJ1-1; 7 positions agree with TRBD1. The CDR3 has 14 residues. From germline, CDR1 is SNHLY and CDR2 FYNNEI. The CDR3 region is CANSDRARNTEAFF. The CDR3 DNA sequence: TGTGCCAACAGTGACAGGGCCAGGAACACTGAAGCTTTCTTT.

This chain uses TRBV19 with TRBJ2-7, with D possibly called TRBD1 or TRBD2 (5 bases each). From germline, CDR1 is LNHDA and CDR2 SQIVND (reference sequence). V was trimmed by 6 bases and J by 6 bases, leaving 21 bases between them. This CDR3 has 15 amino acids. The CDR3 sequence: CASRSRDRASGEQYF. DNA for the CDR3: TGTGCCAGTAGGTCCCGGGACCGGGCGTCTGGCGAGCAGTACTTC.

The CDR3 DNA sequence: TGTGCCAGCAGTTTGTCAAACAGGGGATCGAGGGAGCAGTACTTC. This translates into CASSLSNRGSREQYF. The V and J genes are TRBV28 and TRBJ2-7; TRBD1 aligns across 7 bases. CDR3 length equals 15 residues. V trimming: 3 bases; J trimming: 7 bases; junction bases outside the gene matches: 12. Germline-derived CDR1 and CDR2 are MDHEN and SYDVKM.

The J gene is TRBJ2-1, the V gene TRBV7-2; no definite D call. The length of the CDR3 is 14 residues. Deletions cut 0 bases from V and 5 bases from J, with 8 bases between. The germline V gene encodes CDR1 SGHTA and CDR2 FQGNSA. The CDR3 DNA is TGTGCCAGCAGCTTAGCAGCTAGAAACAATGAGCAGTTCTTC. It yields the protein CASSLAARNNEQFF.

V and J are TRBV2 and TRBJ2-7; D gene uncertain. The CDR3 is made up of 15 amino acids. V was pared by 1 base and J by 0 bases, with 10 bases between. Germline V lookup: CDR1 SNHLY, CDR2 FYNNEI. The CDR3: CASSEEAASSYEQYF. DNA for the CDR3: TGTGCCAGCAGTGAAGAGGCGGCCAGCTCCTACGAGCAGTACTTC.

The rearrangement uses TRBV5-1 and TRBJ1-3; maybe TRBD1 (6 bases). The germline CDR1 and CDR2 sequences are SGHRS and YFSETQ. The CDR3 is 13 amino acids. V was shortened by 7 bases and J by 4 bases, with 12 bases between the two germline ends. For the CDR3, the DNA is TGCGCCAGCTCTGCGGACAGCGGAAACACCATATATTTT. It specifies CASSADSGNTIYF.